This entry is about one T cell receptor beta chain. The germline CDR1 and CDR2 sequences are MDHEN and SYDVKM. This CDR3 contains 15 residues. The ends were cut back, 1 base at V and 4 bases at J, with 12 bases in the middle. This record belongs to a study of identical twins. Template switching created a universal primer site, and the cDNA included unique molecular identifiers. TCRdb re-derived calls from the 5' RACE reads in MiXCR, one entry per CDR3 protein. The table includes around 530,000 distinct CDR3 sequences, 15% detected once. The sample also formed part of further work on yellow fever vaccine responses in identical twins. That publication notes: Reportedly, the response of twins' T cells to the vaccine seemed partly convergent, partly personalized.

Source material: CD4+ T cells sorted from blood. The sequence was collected from a woman between 18 and 30 years old in good health. The chain recombines TRBV28 with TRBJ2-3, with D possibly matching TRBD2 (5 bases). The CDR3 reads CASSLSTAGPDTQYF. The CDR3 nucleotides read TGTGCCAGCAGTTTATCTACGGCGGGTCCAGATACGCAGTATTTT. Full variable domain (outside the CDR3, taken from reference TRBV28 and TRBJ2-3): DVKVTQSSRYLVKRTGEKVFLECVQDMDHENMFWYRQDPGLGLRLIYFSYDVKMKEKGDIPEGYSVSREKKERFSLILESASTNQTSMYLCASSLSTAGPDTQYFGPGTRLTVL.